Presented here are 31 T cell receptor beta chains from one specimen sequenced in a study of identifying expanded T cells in peripheral blood. Clones were read by immunoSEQ multiplex PCR, and TCRdb kept only the in-frame ones, dropping some. The table has approximately 140,000 clones, 86% seen once. Sample: blood. These receptors all stem from a person aged 18-70 years in good health.

This clone has a handful of counts. The rearrangement joins TRBV18 to TRBJ2-7, with D maybe TRBD2 (6 bases). V dropped 0 bases and J dropped 7 bases, with 13 bases sitting between them. Germline CDR1 reads KGHSH; CDR2 reads LQKENI. This CDR3 is built from 14 residues. CDR3 sequence: CASSPPSGVGEQYF. DNA of the CDR3: TGTGCCAGCTCACCACCGTCGGGGGTGGGGGAGCAGTACTTC.

A single count supports this clone. The chain is built from TRBV11-3 and TRBJ2-1; 7 bases map to TRBD1. Per the germline V gene, CDR1 is SGHNT and CDR2 is YENEEA. With V trimmed by 1 base and J by 8 bases, 11 bases remained unmatched. The CDR3 spans 16 residues. CDR3 DNA: TGTGCCAGCAGCTTAGGACTGACAGGGTGGGTTGATGAGCAGTTCTTC. This codes for CASSLGLTGWVDEQFF.

This clone was detected a few times. The chain carries TRBV9 and TRBJ2-4, with 11 bases identical to TRBD2. Germline loops: CDR1 SGDLS, CDR2 YYNGEE. This CDR3 comprises 16 residues. V trimming: 0 bases; J trimming: 6 bases; junction bases outside the gene matches: 5. The CDR3 reads CASSVGLAGGLNIQYF. The DNA of the CDR3 is TGTGCCAGCAGCGTAGGGCTAGCGGGAGGCCTAAACATTCAGTACTTC.

Turning to this clone: One junction end does not reproduce the germline sequence, and a read error may be involved. The chain combines TRBV7-8 with TRBJ2-2; D is ambiguous. Germline V gene lookup returns CDR1 SGHVS and CDR2 FQNEAQ. The CDR3 runs to 14 residues. This CDR3 reads CASSLGMNSGELFF. In DNA form, the CDR3 reads TGTGCCAGCAGCTTGGGTATGAACTCCGGGGAGCTGTTTTTT.

This clone has a handful of counts. The V call is TRBV5-1, the J call TRBJ2-3, with unresolved D. The CDR3 loop spans 12 amino acids. Trimming stripped 4 bases from V and 6 bases from J, with 9 bases between. Germline-derived CDR1 and CDR2 are SGHRS and YFSETQ. This CDR3 is CASSAYLDTQYF. The CDR3 region has the DNA TGCGCCAGCAGCGCCTACTTGGATACGCAGTATTTT.

The chain uses TRBV15 and TRBJ2-5; unclear D gene. CDR3 size: 11 residues. V shed 3 bases and J shed 4 bases, with 3 bases lying between them. In germline, CDR1 is LNHNV, CDR2 YYDKDF (reference sequence). The CDR3 loop is CATSSRETQYF. DNA for the CDR3: TGTGCCACCAGCAGCAGAGAGACCCAGTACTTC.

The chain couples TRBV7-3 to TRBJ2-1; no definite D call. CDR1 and CDR2 from the germline V gene are SGHTA and FQGTGA. The CDR3 has 15 residues. Trimming removed 5 bases at V and 4 bases at J, with 15 bases between. This chain's CDR3 is CASSPTPGRYNEQFF. In DNA, the CDR3 is TGTGCCAGCAGCCCCACTCCGGGCCGATACAATGAGCAGTTCTTC.

The chain is built from TRBV5-1 and TRBJ2-7; no clear D. This CDR3 region has 12 residues. With 5 bases removed from V and 2 bases from J, the gap between germline ends came to 8 bases. Germline V CDR1 and CDR2: SGHRS, YFSETQ. The chain's CDR3 is CASSFGPYEQYF. CDR3 nucleotides: TGCGCCAGCAGTTTCGGCCCCTACGAGCAGTACTTC.

V gene TRBV20-1 combines with J gene TRBJ2-5; a possible D gene is TRBD2 (5 bases). Trimming cost V 6 bases and J 3 bases, with 8 bases left between them. Germline V gene data show CDR1 as DFQATT and CDR2 as SNEGSKA (reference sequence). The CDR3 has 11 residues. CDR3 loop: CSARRKETQYF. Written as DNA, the CDR3 is TGCAGTGCACGGAGGAAAGAGACCCAGTACTTC.

Comments on this clone: Other DNA sequences in the same sample also yield this CDR3. The chain uses TRBV29-1 and TRBJ1-3; D remains ambiguous. Germline values: CDR1 SQVTM, CDR2 ANQGSEA. The CDR3 sequence is 11 residues long. Trimming removed 7 bases at V and 0 bases at J, with 4 bases between. CDR3 residues: CSGASGNTIYF. The DNA for the CDR3 is TGCAGCGGGGCCTCTGGAAACACCATATATTTT.

This clone has more than one count but fewer than ten. The gene calls are TRBV19 and TRBJ1-2; D is uncertain. The germline V gene encodes CDR1 LNHDA and CDR2 SQIVND (reference sequence). The CDR3 has 10 residues. V lost 7 bases, J lost 5 bases, and 5 bases lay in between. This CDR3 reads CASINYGYTF. DNA for the CDR3: TGTGCCAGTATCAATTATGGCTACACCTTC. Together with reference TRBV19 and TRBJ1-2, the CDR3 gives the full variable domain: DGGITQSPKYLFRKEGQNVTLSCEQNLNHDAMYWYRQDPGQGLRLIYYSQIVNDFQKGDIAEGYSVSREKKESFPLTVTSAQKNPTAFYLCASINYGYTFGSGTRLTVV.

The rearrangement links TRBV13 to TRBJ2-1, with 9 bases aligning to TRBD2. Germline loops: CDR1 PRHDT, CDR2 FYEKMQ (reference sequence). V trimming: 4 bases; J trimming: 1 base; junction bases outside the gene matches: 5. There are 16 residues in the CDR3. The CDR3 spells CASSSAREGSYNEQFF. Written as DNA, the CDR3 is TGTGCCAGCAGCTCGGCGCGGGAGGGATCCTACAATGAGCAGTTCTTC.

The chain uses TRBV20-1 and TRBJ2-7, with no clear D. Trimming removed 6 bases at V and 3 bases at J, with 6 bases between. Per germline, CDR1 DFQATT and CDR2 SNEGSKA (reference sequence). The CDR3 consists of 10 residues. CDR3 DNA: TGCAGTGCCAGGAACTACGAGCAGTACTTC. Its translation: CSARNYEQYF.

This rearrangement joins TRBV6-5 to TRBJ2-5; 9 bases align to TRBD2. The junction had 7 bases not matched to a gene; V was cut back by 5 bases and J by 3 bases. The CDR3 length is 15 residues. Germline V lookup: CDR1 MNHEY, CDR2 SVGAGI. The CDR3 loop is CASSRLTSGKETQYF. The DNA for the CDR3 is TGTGCCAGCAGTAGACTGACTAGCGGTAAAGAGACCCAGTACTTC.

J is TRBJ1-2 and V is TRBV5-6; 11 positions match TRBD1. This CDR3 comprises 14 residues. Germline V CDR1 and CDR2: SGHDT, YYEEEE. V dropped 5 bases and J dropped 9; count of bases not matched to a gene: 9. The CDR3 is CASRDRGRGFSYTF. In DNA form, the CDR3 reads TGTGCCAGCAGGGACAGGGGGCGAGGTTTTAGCTACACCTTC.

The chain combines TRBV4-1 with TRBJ1-6, with TRBD1 as a possible D gene (5 bases). Germline values: CDR1 MGHRA, CDR2 YSYEKL. The CDR3 loop spans 15 amino acids. V was trimmed by 3 bases and J by 5 bases, leaving 11 bases between them. The CDR3 loop reads CASSQGTVDNSPLHF. The CDR3 DNA follows: TGCGCCAGCAGCCAGGGGACGGTAGATAATTCACCCCTCCACTTT.

The chain couples TRBV7-9 to TRBJ2-2; 7 bases fit TRBD2. Germline lookup yields CDR1 SEHNR and CDR2 FQNEAQ (reference sequence). This CDR3 region has 15 residues. J lost 3 bases, V lost 3 bases, and 4 bases had no gene match. In nucleotides, the CDR3 is TGTGCCAGCAGCTTTCAGCGGGAATACACCGGGGAGCTGTTTTTT. This sequence encodes CASSFQREYTGELFF.

This chain connects TRBV7-2 to TRBJ2-5, with 8 positions matching TRBD1. V lost 3 bases, J lost 5 bases, and 2 bases stayed unmatched. The germline gives CDR1 SGHTA, CDR2 FQGNSA. The CDR3 has 13 residues. The CDR3 nucleotides read TGTGCCAGCAGCTTTACAGGGGGTGAGACCCAGTACTTC. This encodes CASSFTGGETQYF.

The rearrangement uses TRBV6-5 and TRBJ2-2; 8 nucleotides agree with TRBD1. CDR3 length: 14 amino acids. V shed 6 bases and J 4 bases; nucleotides not matched to a gene: 4. Looked up from germline, CDR1 is MNHEY and CDR2 is SVGAGI. CDR3 protein: CASRPGQGTGELFF. The CDR3 nucleotides are TGTGCCAGCAGACCCGGACAGGGCACCGGGGAGCTGTTTTTT.

This chain links TRBV7-3 with TRBJ2-3; TRBD2 aligns across 7 bases. Germline V gene sequence: CDR1 SGHTA, CDR2 FQGTGA. V was clipped by 2 bases and J by 8 bases; unmatched bases: 10. The CDR3 covers 15 residues. This CDR3 reads CASSLQAGPGGTQYF. CDR3 sequence (DNA): TGTGCCAGCAGCTTACAAGCGGGGCCCGGGGGTACGCAGTATTTT.

CDR3: CASSIAHRGDNEQFF. The CDR3 region has the DNA TGTGCCAGTAGTATAGCCCACCGCGGAGACAATGAGCAGTTCTTC. V and J are TRBV19 and TRBJ2-1; no clear D. Between the trimmed V and J ends, which lost 1 base and 5 bases, there was a span of 12 bases. Looked up from germline, CDR1 is LNHDA and CDR2 is SQIVND (reference sequence). The CDR3 has 15 residues.

This rearrangement joins TRBV27 to TRBJ2-5; D is possibly TRBD1 (5 bases). Trimming took off 4 bases at V and 4 bases at J, with 10 bases between the two ends. The V gene's germline CDR1 is MNHEY and CDR2 SMNVEV (reference sequence). This CDR3 spans 13 amino acids. The chain's CDR3 is CASSSQGRETQYF. As DNA, the CDR3 is TGTGCCAGCAGTTCTCAGGGAAGAGAGACCCAGTACTTC.

The genes are TRBV28 and TRBJ2-2; TRBD2 agrees at 7 bases. V shed 7 bases and J 4 bases; nucleotides not matched to a gene: 9. From germline, CDR1 is MDHEN and CDR2 SYDVKM. The CDR3 spans 15 residues. CDR3 protein: CASTLGGVPTGELFF. The CDR3 nucleotides are TGTGCCAGCACTCTGGGAGGGGTACCCACCGGGGAGCTGTTTTTT.

V gene TRBV6-5 combines with J gene TRBJ2-7, with TRBD1 identical over 7 bases. The ends lost 5 bases at V and 2 bases at J; junction bases unmatched: 6. The CDR3 runs 14 residues. In germline, CDR1 is MNHEY, CDR2 SVGAGI. The CDR3 protein is CASSTGTETYEQYF. DNA of the CDR3: TGTGCCAGCAGTACCGGGACAGAAACCTACGAGCAGTACTTC.

The V and J genes are TRBV11-1 and TRBJ1-5; 7 bases match TRBD1. CDR3 length: 17 residues. Germline V gene lookup returns CDR1 SGHAT and CDR2 FQDESV (reference sequence). With V trimmed by 4 bases and J by 2 bases, 11 bases remained unmatched. Here the CDR3 DNA reads TGTGCCAGCAGCTACACCTACAGGGGATTGGGCAATCAGCCCCAGCATTTT. It yields the protein CASSYTYRGLGNQPQHF.

The chain recombines TRBV5-8 with TRBJ1-2, with a possible D match to TRBD1 (6 bases). This CDR3 comprises 15 residues. CDR1 SGHTS and CDR2 YDEGEE come from the germline V gene. V lost 2 bases and J 6 bases, leaving 17 bases between the germline ends. As DNA, the CDR3 is TGTGCCAGCAGCTTTCGGGACACCTTCTCTGATGGCTACACCTTC. Its translation: CASSFRDTFSDGYTF.

In this sample, this clone is medium-sized. The same CDR3 can be traced to other DNA sequences in this sample. The gene calls are TRBV6-1 and TRBJ1-2; TRBD1 might be the D (5 bases). The germline gives CDR1 MNHNS, CDR2 SASEGT. Trimming left V 1 base short and J 5 bases short, with 11 bases between. This CDR3 is 14 amino acids long. DNA of the CDR3: TGTGCCAGCAGTGAAGGCTCGGGGCAGTATGGCTACACCTTC. It is translated as CASSEGSGQYGYTF.

This chain joins TRBV7-8 and TRBJ1-5; 10 bases fit TRBD1. Trimming removed 5 bases from V and 9 bases from J; junction bases left unmatched: 7. This CDR3 is built from 14 residues. Germline V gene sequence: CDR1 SGHVS, CDR2 FQNEAQ. The CDR3 nucleotides read TGTGCCAGCAGCGGACGGACAGGGGGAAGGCCCCAGCATTTT. Translated, it gives CASSGRTGGRPQHF. Full variable domain (remainder filled in from reference TRBV7-8 and TRBJ1-5): GAGVSQSPRYKVAKRGQDVALRCDPISGHVSLFWYQQALGQGPEFLTYFQNEAQLDKSGLPSDRFFAERPEGSVSTLKIQRTQQEDSAVYLCASSGRTGGRPQHFGDGTRLSIL.

This clone was recorded once. The V call is TRBV14, the J call TRBJ2-5; TRBD1 matches at 11 bases. The germline gives CDR1 SGHDN, CDR2 FVKESK. V lost 2 bases, J lost 3 bases, and 8 bases stayed unmatched. CDR3 length: 17 amino acids. This CDR3 reads CASSQTRGTGGKETQYF. The CDR3 bases are TGTGCCAGCAGCCAAACTAGAGGGACAGGGGGAAAAGAGACCCAGTACTTC.

The chain has TRBV15 and TRBJ1-5, with 9 bases identical to TRBD1. V was clipped by 4 bases and J by 7 bases; unmatched bases: 5. In germline, CDR1 is LNHNV, CDR2 YYDKDF (reference sequence). This CDR3 contains 14 residues. This CDR3 reads CATSTGQGNQPQHF. For the CDR3, the DNA is TGTGCCACCAGCACCGGACAGGGGAACCAGCCCCAGCATTTT.

V is TRBV7-2 and J is TRBJ1-6, with 7 nucleotides matching TRBD1. Germline V gene sequence: CDR1 SGHTA, CDR2 FQGNSA. There are 13 residues in the CDR3. After removal of 5 bases from V and 7 bases from J, the junction contained 2 bases not matched to a gene. Written as DNA, the CDR3 is TGTGCCAGCAGCCGGGACAGAAATTCACCCCTCCACTTT. Residues: CASSRDRNSPLHF.